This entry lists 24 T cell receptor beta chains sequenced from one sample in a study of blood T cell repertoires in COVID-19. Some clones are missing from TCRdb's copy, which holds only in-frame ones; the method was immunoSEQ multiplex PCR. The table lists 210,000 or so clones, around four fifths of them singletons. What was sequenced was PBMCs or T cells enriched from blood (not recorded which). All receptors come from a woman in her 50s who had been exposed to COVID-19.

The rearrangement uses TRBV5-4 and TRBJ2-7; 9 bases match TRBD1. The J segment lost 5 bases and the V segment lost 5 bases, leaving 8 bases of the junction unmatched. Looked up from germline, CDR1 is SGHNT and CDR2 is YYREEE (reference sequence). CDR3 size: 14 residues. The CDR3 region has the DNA TGTGCCAGCAGGTCCGGACAGGGGAGAAACGAGCAGTACTTC. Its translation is CASRSGQGRNEQYF. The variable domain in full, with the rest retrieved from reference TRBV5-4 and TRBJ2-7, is ETGVTQSPTHLIKTRGQQVTLRCSSQSGHNTVSWYQQALGQGPQFIFQYYREEENGRGNFPPRFSGLQFPNYSSELNVNALELDDSALYLCASRSGQGRNEQYFGPGTRLTVT.

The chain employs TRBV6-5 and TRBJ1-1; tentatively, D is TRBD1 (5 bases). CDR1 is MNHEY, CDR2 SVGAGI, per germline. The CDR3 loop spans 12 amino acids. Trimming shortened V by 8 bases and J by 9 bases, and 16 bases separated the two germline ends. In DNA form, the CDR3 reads TGTGCCAGCGGGGGAGGGGTGGAGAAAGCTTTCTTT. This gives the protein CASGGGVEKAFF.

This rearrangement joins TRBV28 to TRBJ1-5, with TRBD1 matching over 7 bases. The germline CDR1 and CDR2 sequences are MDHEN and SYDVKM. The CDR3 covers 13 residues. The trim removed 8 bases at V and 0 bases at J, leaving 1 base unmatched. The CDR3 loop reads CASGTASNQPQHF. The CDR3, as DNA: TGTGCCAGCGGGACAGCTAGCAATCAGCCCCAGCATTTT.

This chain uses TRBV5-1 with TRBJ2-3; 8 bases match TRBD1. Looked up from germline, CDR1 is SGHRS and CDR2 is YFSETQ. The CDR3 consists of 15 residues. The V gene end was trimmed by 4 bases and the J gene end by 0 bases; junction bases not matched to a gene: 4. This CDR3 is CASSGWTGSTDTQYF. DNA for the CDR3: TGCGCCAGCAGCGGCTGGACAGGGAGCACAGATACGCAGTATTTT.

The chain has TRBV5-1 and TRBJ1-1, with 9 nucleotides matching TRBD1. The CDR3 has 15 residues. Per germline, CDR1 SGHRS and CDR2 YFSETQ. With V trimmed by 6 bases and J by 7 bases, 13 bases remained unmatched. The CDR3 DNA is TGCGCCAGCAAGACCACAGGGGGCGGAGTGTTTGAAGCTTTCTTT. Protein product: CASKTTGGGVFEAFF.

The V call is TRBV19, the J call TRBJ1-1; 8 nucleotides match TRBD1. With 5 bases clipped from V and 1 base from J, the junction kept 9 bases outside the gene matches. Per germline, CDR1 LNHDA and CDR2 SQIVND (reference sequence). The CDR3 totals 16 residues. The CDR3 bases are TGTGCCAGTAGTTTCGCCCGTGGGACAGGGAACACTGAAGCTTTCTTT. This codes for CASSFARGTGNTEAFF.

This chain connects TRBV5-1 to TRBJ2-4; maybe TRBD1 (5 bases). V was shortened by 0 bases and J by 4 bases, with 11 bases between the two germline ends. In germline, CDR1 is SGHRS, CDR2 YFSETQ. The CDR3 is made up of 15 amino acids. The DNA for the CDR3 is TGCGCCAGCAGCTTGGAGTTGGCAGGGAAAAACATTCAGTACTTC. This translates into CASSLELAGKNIQYF.

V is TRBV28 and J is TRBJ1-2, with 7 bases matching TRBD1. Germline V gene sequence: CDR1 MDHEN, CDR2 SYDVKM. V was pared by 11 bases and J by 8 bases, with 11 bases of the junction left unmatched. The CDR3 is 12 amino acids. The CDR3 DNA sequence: TGTGCCGTACCCGGGACAGATCGGGGCTACACCTTC. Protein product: CAVPGTDRGYTF.

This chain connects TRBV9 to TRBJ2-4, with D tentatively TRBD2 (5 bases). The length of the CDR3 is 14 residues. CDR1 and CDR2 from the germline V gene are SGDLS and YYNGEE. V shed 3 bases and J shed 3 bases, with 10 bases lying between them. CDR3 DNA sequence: TGTGCCAGCAGCGCCGGGATCGGCAAAAACATTCAGTACTTC. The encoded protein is CASSAGIGKNIQYF.

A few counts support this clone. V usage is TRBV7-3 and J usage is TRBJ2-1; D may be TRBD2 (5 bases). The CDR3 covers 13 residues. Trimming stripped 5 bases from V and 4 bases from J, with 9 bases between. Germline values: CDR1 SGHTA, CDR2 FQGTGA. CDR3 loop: CASSPRGYNEQFF. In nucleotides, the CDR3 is TGTGCCAGCAGCCCCCGCGGGTACAATGAGCAGTTCTTC. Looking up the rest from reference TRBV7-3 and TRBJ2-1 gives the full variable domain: GAGVSQTPSNKVTEKGKYVELRCDPISGHTALYWYRQSLGQGPEFLIYFQGTGAADDSGLPNDRFFAVRPEGSVSTLKIQRTERGDSAVYLCASSPRGYNEQFFGPGTRLTVL.

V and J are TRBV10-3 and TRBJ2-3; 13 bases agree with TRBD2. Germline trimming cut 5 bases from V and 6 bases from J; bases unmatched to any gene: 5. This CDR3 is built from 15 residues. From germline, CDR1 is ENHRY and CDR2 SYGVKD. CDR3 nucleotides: TGTGCCATCAGTACCGGGACTAGCGGGGAGGATACGCAGTATTTT. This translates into CAISTGTSGEDTQYF.

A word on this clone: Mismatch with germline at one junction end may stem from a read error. The DNA of the CDR3 is TGTGCCATCAGTGAGTCGATTGGCCCTAGCTCCCACGAGCAGTACTTC. Amino acids: CAISESIGPSSHEQYF. The J gene is TRBJ2-7, the V gene TRBV10-3; weak D call: TRBD2 (5 bases). CDR1 is ENHRY and CDR2 is SYGVKD in the germline V gene. The CDR3 consists of 16 residues.

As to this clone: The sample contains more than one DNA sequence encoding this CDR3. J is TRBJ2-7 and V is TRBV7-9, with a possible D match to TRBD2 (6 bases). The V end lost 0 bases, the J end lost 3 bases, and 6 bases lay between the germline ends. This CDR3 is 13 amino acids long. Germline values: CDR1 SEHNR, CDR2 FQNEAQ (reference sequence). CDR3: CASSLAGGYEQYF. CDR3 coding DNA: TGTGCCAGCAGCTTAGCGGGGGGCTACGAGCAGTACTTC.

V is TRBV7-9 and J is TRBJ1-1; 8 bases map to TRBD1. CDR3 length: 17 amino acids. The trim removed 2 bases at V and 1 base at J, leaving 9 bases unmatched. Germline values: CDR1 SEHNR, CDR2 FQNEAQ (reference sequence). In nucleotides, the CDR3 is TGTGCCAGCAGCTTACAGGGGGCGCACGGTAAGAACACTGAAGCTTTCTTT. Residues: CASSLQGAHGKNTEAFF. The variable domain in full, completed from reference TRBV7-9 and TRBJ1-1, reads DTGVSQNPRHKITKRGQNVTFRCDPISEHNRLYWYRQTLGQGPEFLTYFQNEAQLEKSRLLSDRFSAERPKGSFSTLEIQRTEQGDSAMYLCASSLQGAHGKNTEAFFGQGTRLTVV.

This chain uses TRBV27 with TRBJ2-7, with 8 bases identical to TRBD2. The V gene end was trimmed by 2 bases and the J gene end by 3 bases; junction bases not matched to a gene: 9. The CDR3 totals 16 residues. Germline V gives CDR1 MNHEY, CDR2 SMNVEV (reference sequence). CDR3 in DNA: TGTGCCAGCAGTTTAGACCCACTGCTAGCGGGCTACGAGCAGTACTTC. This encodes CASSLDPLLAGYEQYF.

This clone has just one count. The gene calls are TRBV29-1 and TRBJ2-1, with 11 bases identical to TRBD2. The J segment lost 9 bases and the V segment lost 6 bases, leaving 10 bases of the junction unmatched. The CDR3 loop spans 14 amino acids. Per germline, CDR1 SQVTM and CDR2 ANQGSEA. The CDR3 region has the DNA TGCAGCGTCGGACCGACTAGCGGGGCTACTGAGCAGTTCTTC. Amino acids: CSVGPTSGATEQFF.

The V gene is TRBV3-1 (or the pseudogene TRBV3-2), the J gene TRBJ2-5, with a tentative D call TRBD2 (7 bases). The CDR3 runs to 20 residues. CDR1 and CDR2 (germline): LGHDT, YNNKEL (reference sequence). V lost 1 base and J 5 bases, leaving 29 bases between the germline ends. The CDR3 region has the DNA TGTGCCAGCAGCCAAGGCGCTACTGGCGGGGGCCTACTCGGAGGGGAGACCCAGTACTTC. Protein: CASSQGATGGGLLGGETQYF.

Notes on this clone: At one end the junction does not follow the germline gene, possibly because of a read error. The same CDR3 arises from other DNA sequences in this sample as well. In DNA, the CDR3 is TGTGCCAGTAGTCTAGACAGTCTCTATGGCTACACCTTC. The encoded protein is CASSLDSLYGYTF. The V call is TRBV19, the J call TRBJ1-2; weak D call: TRBD1 (5 bases). Germline CDR1 and CDR2: LNHDA and SQIVND (reference sequence). The CDR3 runs 13 residues.

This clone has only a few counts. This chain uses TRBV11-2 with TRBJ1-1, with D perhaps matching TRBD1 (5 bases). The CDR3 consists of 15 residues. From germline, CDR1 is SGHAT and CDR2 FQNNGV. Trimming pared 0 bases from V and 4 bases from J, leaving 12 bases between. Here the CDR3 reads CASSLDPQGSTEAFF. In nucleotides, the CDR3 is TGTGCCAGCAGCTTAGATCCTCAGGGCAGCACTGAAGCTTTCTTT.

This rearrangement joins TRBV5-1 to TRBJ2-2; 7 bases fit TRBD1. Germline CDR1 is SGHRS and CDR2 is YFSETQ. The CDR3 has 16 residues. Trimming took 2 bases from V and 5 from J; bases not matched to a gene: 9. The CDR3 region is CASSLGGRLWTGELFF. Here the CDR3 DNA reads TGCGCCAGCAGCTTAGGGGGCCGCCTATGGACCGGGGAGCTGTTTTTT.

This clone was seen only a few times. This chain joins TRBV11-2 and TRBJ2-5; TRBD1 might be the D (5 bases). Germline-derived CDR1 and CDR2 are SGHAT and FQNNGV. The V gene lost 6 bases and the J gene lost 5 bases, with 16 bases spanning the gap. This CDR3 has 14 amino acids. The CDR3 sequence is CASSSRRGGETQYF. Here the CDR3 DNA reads TGTGCCAGCAGTTCTCGTAGGGGTGGGGAGACCCAGTACTTC.

CDR3 protein: CASSQLTVPSYNSPLHF. In nucleotides, the CDR3 is TGTGCCAGCAGTCAGTTGACAGTCCCTTCCTATAATTCACCCCTCCACTTT. The genes are TRBV5-5 and TRBJ1-6; D might be TRBD1 (5 bases). Germline CDR1 is SGHKS and CDR2 is YYEKEE (reference sequence). The germline V and J ends were trimmed by 5 bases and 1 base, with 16 bases remaining between them. CDR3 length: 17 residues.

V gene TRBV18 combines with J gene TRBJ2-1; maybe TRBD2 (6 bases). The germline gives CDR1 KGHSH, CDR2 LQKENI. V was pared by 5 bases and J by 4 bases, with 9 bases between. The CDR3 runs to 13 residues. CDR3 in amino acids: CASSRDSYNEQFF. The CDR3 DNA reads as TGTGCCAGCTCAAGGGACTCTTACAATGAGCAGTTCTTC.

CDR3 nucleotides: TGTGCCAGCAGCGTAGCGGGACAGGGGATCGCGGAGACCCAGTACTTC. Protein sequence: CASSVAGQGIAETQYF. The J gene is TRBJ2-5, the V gene TRBV9; 10 positions agree with TRBD1. The CDR3 contains 16 residues. The V gene end was trimmed by 0 bases and the J gene end by 5 bases; junction bases not matched to a gene: 7. Per the germline V gene, CDR1 is SGDLS and CDR2 is YYNGEE.